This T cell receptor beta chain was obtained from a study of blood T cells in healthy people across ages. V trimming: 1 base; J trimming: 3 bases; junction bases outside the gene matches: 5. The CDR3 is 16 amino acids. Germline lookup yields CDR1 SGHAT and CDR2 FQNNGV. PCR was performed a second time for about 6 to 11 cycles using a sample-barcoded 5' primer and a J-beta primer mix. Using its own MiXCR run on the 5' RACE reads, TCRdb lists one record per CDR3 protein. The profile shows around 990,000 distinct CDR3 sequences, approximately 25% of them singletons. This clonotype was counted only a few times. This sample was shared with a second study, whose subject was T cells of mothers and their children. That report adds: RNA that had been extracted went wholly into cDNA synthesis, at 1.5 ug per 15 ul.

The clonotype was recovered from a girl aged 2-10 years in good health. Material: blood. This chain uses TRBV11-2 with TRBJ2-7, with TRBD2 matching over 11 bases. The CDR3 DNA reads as TGTGCCAGCAGCTTAGTGTCACTAGCGGGAGACTACGAGCAGTACTTC. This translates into CASSLVSLAGDYEQYF.